One sample yielded the 12 T cell receptor beta chains listed below, sequenced in a study of cytomegalovirus exposure and HLA in healthy donors. PCR amplification relied on 60 Vbeta primers (plus 13 Jbeta primers). The assay was immunoSEQ multiplex PCR, and TCRdb's table has in-frame clones only and misses some. The sample carries 150,000 to 200,000 clones, more than 60% recorded once. Source material: PBMCs. Receptor source: a woman aged 40-49 years in good health and CMV-seropositive.

A few counts support this clone. The rearrangement links TRBV9 to TRBJ1-1, with 9 bases aligning to TRBD1. The CDR3 consists of 13 residues. After removal of 0 bases from V and 7 bases from J, the junction contained 1 base not matched to a gene. CDR1 and CDR2 (germline): SGDLS, YYNGEE. CDR3 amino acids: CASSVGQGGEAFF. The CDR3 bases are TGTGCCAGCAGCGTAGGACAGGGGGGTGAAGCTTTCTTT. The full variable domain, rest sourced from reference TRBV9 and TRBJ1-1, is DSGVTQTPKHLITATGQRVTLRCSPRSGDLSVYWYQQSLDQGLQFLIQYYNGEERAKGNILERFSAQQFPDLHSELNLSSLELGDSALYFCASSVGQGGEAFFGQGTRLTVV.

The V call is TRBV4-2, the J call TRBJ1-2, with D perhaps TRBD1 (6 bases). The CDR3 loop spans 15 amino acids. The V and J ends lost 3 bases and 3 bases respectively, with 14 bases between them. Germline assignment: CDR1 LGHNA and CDR2 YNFKEQ. CDR3 loop: CASSQAQGLDYGYTF. Here the CDR3 DNA reads TGTGCCAGCAGCCAGGCGCAGGGGCTAGACTATGGCTACACCTTC.

This chain links TRBV4-1 with TRBJ2-7; 8 bases are shared with TRBD1. The trim removed 3 bases at V and 6 bases at J, leaving 10 bases unmatched. CDR3 length: 15 residues. The germline V gene has CDR1 MGHRA and CDR2 YSYEKL. In DNA form, the CDR3 reads TGCGCCAGCAGCCAGGACGGACAGGGTAACCCCGAGCAGTACTTC. Amino acids: CASSQDGQGNPEQYF.

The chain carries TRBV12-5 and TRBJ1-1; 9 bases align to TRBD1. This CDR3 is 13 amino acids long. Germline CDR1 and CDR2: LGHNT and FRNRAP. J gave up 4 bases and V 6 bases, and 3 bases lay outside the gene matches. The CDR3 region is CASGMTGGTEAFF. CDR3 in DNA: TGTGCTAGTGGGATGACAGGGGGCACTGAAGCTTTCTTT.

This chain links TRBV25-1 with TRBJ1-5; D remains ambiguous. Germline CDR1 MGHDK, CDR2 SYGVNS. The CDR3 has 13 residues. With 5 bases removed from V and 5 bases from J, the gap between germline ends came to 10 bases. The CDR3 bases are TGTGCCAGCAGTCTAGACGGGGATCAGCCCCAGCATTTT. The encoded protein is CASSLDGDQPQHF.

J is TRBJ1-3 and V is TRBV5-1, with a tentative D call TRBD1 (5 bases). Trimming took 8 bases from V and 1 from J, leaving 13 bases between them. The germline V gene encodes CDR1 SGHRS and CDR2 YFSETQ. This CDR3 is built from 14 residues. The CDR3, as DNA: TGCGCCAGTAGAAAGGCAGGGTCTGGAAACACCATATATTTT. Translated, it gives CASRKAGSGNTIYF.

Here the CDR3 DNA reads TGTGCCAGTAGGCGCGGCAGAGCGAACACCGGGGAGCTGTTTTTT. Translation gives CASRRGRANTGELFF. The chain employs TRBV19 and TRBJ2-2, with no clear D. V lost 6 bases to trimming and J lost 0 bases, with 11 bases between them. This CDR3 is built from 15 residues. Germline CDR1 is LNHDA and CDR2 is SQIVND (reference sequence).

The chain combines TRBV5-6 with TRBJ2-1, with D unresolved. V was cut by 4 bases and J by 6 bases, with 17 bases left in between. CDR3 size: 15 residues. CDR1 and CDR2 (germline): SGHDT, YYEEEE. The CDR3 is CASSLDPRLTNEQFF. DNA for the CDR3: TGTGCCAGCAGCCTGGACCCCAGGCTTACCAATGAGCAGTTCTTC.

The genes are TRBV28 and TRBJ2-7, with 7 bases matching TRBD2. Germline CDR1 MDHEN, CDR2 SYDVKM. The CDR3 length is 13 residues. Unmatched junction bases numbered 2, after V lost 3 bases and J lost 3 bases. The CDR3 region has the DNA TGTGCCAGCAGTTTGCTAGCGGACTACGAGCAGTACTTC. This gives the protein CASSLLADYEQYF.

The chain employs TRBV11-3 and TRBJ1-6, with TRBD1 as a possible D gene (5 bases). Germline-derived CDR1 and CDR2 are SGHNT and YENEEA. This CDR3 region has 13 residues. V gave up 5 bases and J gave up 9 bases, with 11 bases separating them. The CDR3 sequence: CASSPDSGSPLHF. CDR3 DNA: TGTGCCAGCAGCCCTGACAGTGGTTCACCCCTCCACTTT.

This clone was counted a few times. CDR3 protein: CASSVDSGGARDEQFF. The CDR3 DNA is TGTGCCAGCAGCGTAGATAGCGGGGGGGCGAGGGATGAGCAGTTCTTC. The chain combines TRBV9 with TRBJ2-1; 11 positions match TRBD2. The CDR3 is made up of 16 amino acids. The germline CDR1 and CDR2 sequences are SGDLS and YYNGEE. The trim removed 0 bases at V and 8 bases at J, leaving 7 bases unmatched.

The rearrangement uses TRBV6-5 and TRBJ1-3; tentative D call: TRBD1 (5 bases). Trimming cost V 5 bases and J 1 base, with 6 bases left between them. Germline assignment: CDR1 MNHEY and CDR2 SVGAGI. CDR3 length equals 13 residues. The CDR3 DNA reads as TGTGCCAGCAGTCAGGGATCTGGAAACACCATATATTTT. Amino acid sequence: CASSQGSGNTIYF.